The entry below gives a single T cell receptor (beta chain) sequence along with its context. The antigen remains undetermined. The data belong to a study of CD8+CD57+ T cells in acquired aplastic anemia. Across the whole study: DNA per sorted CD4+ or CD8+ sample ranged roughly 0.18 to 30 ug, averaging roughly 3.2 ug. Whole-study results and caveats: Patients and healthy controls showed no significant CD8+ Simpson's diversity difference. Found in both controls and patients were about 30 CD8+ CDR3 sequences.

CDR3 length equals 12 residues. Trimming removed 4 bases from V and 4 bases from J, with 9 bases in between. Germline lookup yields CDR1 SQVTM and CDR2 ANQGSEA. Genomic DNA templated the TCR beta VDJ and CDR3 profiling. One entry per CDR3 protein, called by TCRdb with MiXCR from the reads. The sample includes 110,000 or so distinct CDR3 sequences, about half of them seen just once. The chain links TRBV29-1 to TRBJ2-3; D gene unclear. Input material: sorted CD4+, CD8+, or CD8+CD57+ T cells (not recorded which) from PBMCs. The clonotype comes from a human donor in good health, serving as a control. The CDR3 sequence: CSVAPRADTQYF. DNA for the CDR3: TGCAGCGTTGCCCCCCGGGCAGATACGCAGTATTTT.